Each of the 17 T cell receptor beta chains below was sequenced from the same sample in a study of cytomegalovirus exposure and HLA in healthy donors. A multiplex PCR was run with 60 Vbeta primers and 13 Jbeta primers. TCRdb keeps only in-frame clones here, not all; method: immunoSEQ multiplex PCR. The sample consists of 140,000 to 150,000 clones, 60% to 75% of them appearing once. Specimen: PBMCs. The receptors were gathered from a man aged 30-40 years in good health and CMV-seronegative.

This CDR3 is CASALPRAPLGEKLFF. CDR3 coding DNA: TGTGCCAGCGCTCTTCCCAGGGCCCCTTTGGGTGAAAAACTGTTTTTT. This rearrangement joins TRBV6-6 to TRBJ1-4; tentative D call: TRBD1 (5 bases). The CDR3 contains 16 residues. Germline V gene data show CDR1 as MNHNY and CDR2 as SVGAGI (reference sequence). V lost 8 bases and J 7 bases, leaving 23 bases between the germline ends.

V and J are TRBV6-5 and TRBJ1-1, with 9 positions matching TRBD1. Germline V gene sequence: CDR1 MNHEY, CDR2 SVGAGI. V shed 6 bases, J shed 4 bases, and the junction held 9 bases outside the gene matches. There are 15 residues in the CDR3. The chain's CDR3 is CASSPLETGGTEAFF. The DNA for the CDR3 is TGTGCCAGCAGCCCCCTCGAGACAGGGGGCACTGAAGCTTTCTTT.

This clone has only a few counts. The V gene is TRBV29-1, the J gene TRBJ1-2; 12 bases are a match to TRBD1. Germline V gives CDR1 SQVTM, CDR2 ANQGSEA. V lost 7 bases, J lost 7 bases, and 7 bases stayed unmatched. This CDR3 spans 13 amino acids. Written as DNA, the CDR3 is TGCAGCGGTGGGACAGGGGGCGCGGGTGGCTACACCTTC. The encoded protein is CSGGTGGAGGYTF.

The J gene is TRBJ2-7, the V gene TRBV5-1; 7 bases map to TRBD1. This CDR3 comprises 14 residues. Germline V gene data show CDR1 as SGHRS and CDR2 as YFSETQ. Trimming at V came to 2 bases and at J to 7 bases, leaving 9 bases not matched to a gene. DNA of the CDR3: TGCGCCAGCAGCTTTTGGGGGCAGGGGGAGGAGCAGTACTTC. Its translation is CASSFWGQGEEQYF.

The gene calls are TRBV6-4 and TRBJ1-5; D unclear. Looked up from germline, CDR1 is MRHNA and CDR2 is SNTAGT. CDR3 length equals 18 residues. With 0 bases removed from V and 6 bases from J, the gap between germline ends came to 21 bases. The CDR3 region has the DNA TGTGCCAGCAGTGACTCGATCCCCGGTCGGTTGGCGGGTCAGCCCCAGCATTTT. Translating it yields CASSDSIPGRLAGQPQHF.

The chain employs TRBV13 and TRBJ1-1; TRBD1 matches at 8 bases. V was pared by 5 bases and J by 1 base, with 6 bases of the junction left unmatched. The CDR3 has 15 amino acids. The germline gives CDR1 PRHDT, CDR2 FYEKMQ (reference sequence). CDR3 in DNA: TGTGCCAGCAGCGAGGAGGACAGGGAGAACACTGAAGCTTTCTTT. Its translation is CASSEEDRENTEAFF.

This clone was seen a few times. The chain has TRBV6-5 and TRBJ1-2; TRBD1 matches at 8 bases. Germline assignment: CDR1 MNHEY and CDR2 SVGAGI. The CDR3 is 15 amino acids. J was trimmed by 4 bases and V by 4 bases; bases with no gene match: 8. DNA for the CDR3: TGTGCCAGCAGTTTCACGTACAGGGGGACCTATGGCTACACCTTC. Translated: CASSFTYRGTYGYTF.

The DNA for the CDR3 is TGTGCCAGCAGTTTCATAGGGACTACTCGTTCTAACTATGGCTACACCTTC. It is translated as CASSFIGTTRSNYGYTF. The rearrangement links TRBV27 to TRBJ1-2; D may be TRBD1 (5 bases). Germline V gene data show CDR1 as MNHEY and CDR2 as SMNVEV (reference sequence). V lost 3 bases and J lost 0, with 17 bases in between. This CDR3 spans 17 amino acids.

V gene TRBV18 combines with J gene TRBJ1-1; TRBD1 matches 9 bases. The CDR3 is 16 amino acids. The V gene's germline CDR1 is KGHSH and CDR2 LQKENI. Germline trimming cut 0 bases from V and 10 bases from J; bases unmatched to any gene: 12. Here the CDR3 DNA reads TGTGCCAGCTCACCACCGTCTGCGACAGGGGGACTAGGAGCTTTCTTT. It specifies CASSPPSATGGLGAFF.

The CDR3 sequence is CASSLSNSSPLYGYTF. CDR3 sequence (DNA): TGTGCCAGCAGCCTCTCCAACAGCTCGCCCCTCTATGGCTACACCTTC. The rearrangement uses TRBV11-2 and TRBJ1-2, with unresolved D. CDR1 and CDR2 from the germline V gene are SGHAT and FQNNGV. The CDR3 length is 16 residues. Deletions cut 5 bases from V and 4 bases from J, with 20 bases between.

The CDR3 sequence: CATTPRGGGYTGELFF. The CDR3 region has the DNA TGTGCCACCACGCCCCGCGGCGGGGGGTACACCGGGGAGCTGTTTTTT. The rearrangement joins TRBV2 to TRBJ2-2, with 8 bases that match TRBD2. The CDR3 contains 16 residues. The junction had 13 bases not matched to a gene; V was cut back by 10 bases and J by 3 bases. Germline V gene data show CDR1 as SNHLY and CDR2 as FYNNEI.

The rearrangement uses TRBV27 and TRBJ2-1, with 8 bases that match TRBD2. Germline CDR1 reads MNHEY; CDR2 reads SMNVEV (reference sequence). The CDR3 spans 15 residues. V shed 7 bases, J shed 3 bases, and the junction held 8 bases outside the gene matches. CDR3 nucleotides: TGTGCCAGCAAGATCGGGCGGGAGGTCTACAATGAGCAGTTCTTC. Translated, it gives CASKIGREVYNEQFF.

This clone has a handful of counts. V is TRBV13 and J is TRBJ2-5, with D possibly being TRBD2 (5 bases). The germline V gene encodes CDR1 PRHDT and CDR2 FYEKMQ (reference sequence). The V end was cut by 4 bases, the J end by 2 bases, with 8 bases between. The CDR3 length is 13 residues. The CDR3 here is CASSSRGQETQYF. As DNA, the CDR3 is TGTGCCAGCAGCTCCCGGGGACAAGAGACCCAGTACTTC.

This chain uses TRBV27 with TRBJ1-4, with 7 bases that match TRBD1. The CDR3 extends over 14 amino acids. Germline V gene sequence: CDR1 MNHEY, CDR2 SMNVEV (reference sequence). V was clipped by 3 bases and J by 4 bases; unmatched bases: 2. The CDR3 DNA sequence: TGTGCCAGCAGTTTCAACAGGGGTAATGAAAAACTGTTTTTT. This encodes CASSFNRGNEKLFF.

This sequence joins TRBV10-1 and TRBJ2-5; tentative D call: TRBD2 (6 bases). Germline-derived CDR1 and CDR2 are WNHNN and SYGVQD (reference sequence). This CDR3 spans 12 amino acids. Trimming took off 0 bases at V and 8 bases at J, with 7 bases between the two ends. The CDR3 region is CASSESGGTQYF. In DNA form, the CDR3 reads TGCGCCAGCAGTGAGTCGGGGGGAACCCAGTACTTC.

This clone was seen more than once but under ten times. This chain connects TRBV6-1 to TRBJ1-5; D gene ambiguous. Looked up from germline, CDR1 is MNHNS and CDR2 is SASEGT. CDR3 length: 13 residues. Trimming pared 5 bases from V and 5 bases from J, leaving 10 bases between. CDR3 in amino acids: CASSLDNYQPQHF. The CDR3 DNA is TGTGCCAGCAGTCTCGACAACTATCAGCCCCAGCATTTT.

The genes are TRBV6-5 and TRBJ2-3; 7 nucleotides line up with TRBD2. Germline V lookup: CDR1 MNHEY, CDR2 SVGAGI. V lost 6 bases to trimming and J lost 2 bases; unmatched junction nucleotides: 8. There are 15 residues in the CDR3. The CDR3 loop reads CASSWGGGITDTQYF. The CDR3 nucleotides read TGTGCCAGCAGCTGGGGCGGGGGAATCACAGATACGCAGTATTTT.